This TCR beta chain came from a study of OX40 agonist ivuxolimab in advanced cancers. About the research overall: The patients' treatment was ivuxolimab, an agonistic anti-OX40 (CD134) antibody.

The V and J ends lost 4 bases and 2 bases respectively, with 16 bases between them. This CDR3 is built from 16 residues. Germline V CDR1 and CDR2: SGHVS, FQNEAQ. Overall study results and limits: Fewer expanded clones were found on average in CD4+ than in CD8+ T cells.

This clone was observed a single time. Antigen specificity is unknown. The data were produced by immunoSEQ multiplex PCR, yet TCRdb's version contains in-frame clones alone and is incomplete. This sample has some 69,000 clones; 88% occur once, and the top ten carry around 3%. This chain links TRBV7-8 with TRBJ2-3, with D tentatively TRBD1 (7 bases). The receptor was derived from an adult with an advanced solid tumor such as melanoma, head and neck, liver or kidney cancer. Here the sequenced sample was CD4+ or CD8+ T cells sorted from blood, taken in a trial of the OX40 agonist ivuxolimab. The CDR3 sequence: CASSYSGRGATDTQYF. CDR3 coding DNA: TGTGCCAGCAGCTACTCAGGCAGGGGGGCCACAGATACGCAGTATTTT.